This T cell receptor beta chain originates from a study of T-cell memory formation after mild COVID-19. This CDR3 has 13 residues. V gave up 4 bases and J gave up 10 bases; unmatched junction bases: 5. Germline V CDR1 and CDR2: SEHNR, FQNEAQ (reference sequence). General study results and limits: Clones contracting across day 15 to 85 had a balanced CD4/CD8 profile; later expanding clones leaned CD4+. That cross-reactive memory joined was suggested by some responding clones appearing in pre-infection memory. Clones that contracted clustered mainly in CM and EM if CD4+ and in EMRA if CD8+.

The 5'RACE method, run with constant-segment primers, produced TCR alpha and TCR beta cDNA libraries (carrying sample barcodes and UMIs). TCRdb reprocessed the 5' RACE reads with MiXCR, giving one entry per CDR3 protein. Of some 150,000 distinct CDR3 sequences listed, 15% to 20% were seen once; the top ten hold approximately 2.3%. This clonotype has only a few counts. What it recognizes is unknown. Material for sequencing was PBMCs or a T cell subset sorted from them (not recorded which). The TCR originated in an adult woman who had mild COVID-19 (a few samples of this study predate the infection). Cell type and time point are not known. The V gene is TRBV7-9, the J gene TRBJ2-1, with TRBD2 identical over 9 bases. The chain's CDR3 is CASSSDLAGEQFF. The CDR3 DNA reads TGTGCCAGCAGCTCTGATCTAGCGGGAGAGCAGTTCTTC. Looking up the rest from reference TRBV7-9 and TRBJ2-1 gives the full variable domain: DTGVSQNPRHKITKRGQNVTFRCDPISEHNRLYWYRQTLGQGPEFLTYFQNEAQLEKSRLLSDRFSAERPKGSFSTLEIQRTEQGDSAMYLCASSSDLAGEQFFGPGTRLTVL.